A single TCR beta chain is shown here with its context. The data were obtained in a study of T cells after posttransplantation cyclophosphamide. Sequencing used immunoSEQ multiplex PCR; TCRdb keeps in-frame clones, though not all of them. The repertoire holds more than 8,500 clones, with roughly nine tenths as singletons. CDR1 MNHNY and CDR2 SVGAGI come from the germline V gene (reference sequence). This CDR3 region has 12 residues. This chain connects TRBV6-6 to TRBJ2-5; no clear D. Matching the DNA end better, TRBJ2-7 makes the J call doubtful. The clonotype comes from a woman aged 55-69 years in good health, CMV-negative, and a related stem cell transplant donor. The sequenced sample was memory CD4+ T cells sorted from PBMCs. CDR3 DNA sequence: TGTGCCAGCGGTTCGTCTTACTACGAGCAGTACTTC. This encodes CASGSSYYEQYF.